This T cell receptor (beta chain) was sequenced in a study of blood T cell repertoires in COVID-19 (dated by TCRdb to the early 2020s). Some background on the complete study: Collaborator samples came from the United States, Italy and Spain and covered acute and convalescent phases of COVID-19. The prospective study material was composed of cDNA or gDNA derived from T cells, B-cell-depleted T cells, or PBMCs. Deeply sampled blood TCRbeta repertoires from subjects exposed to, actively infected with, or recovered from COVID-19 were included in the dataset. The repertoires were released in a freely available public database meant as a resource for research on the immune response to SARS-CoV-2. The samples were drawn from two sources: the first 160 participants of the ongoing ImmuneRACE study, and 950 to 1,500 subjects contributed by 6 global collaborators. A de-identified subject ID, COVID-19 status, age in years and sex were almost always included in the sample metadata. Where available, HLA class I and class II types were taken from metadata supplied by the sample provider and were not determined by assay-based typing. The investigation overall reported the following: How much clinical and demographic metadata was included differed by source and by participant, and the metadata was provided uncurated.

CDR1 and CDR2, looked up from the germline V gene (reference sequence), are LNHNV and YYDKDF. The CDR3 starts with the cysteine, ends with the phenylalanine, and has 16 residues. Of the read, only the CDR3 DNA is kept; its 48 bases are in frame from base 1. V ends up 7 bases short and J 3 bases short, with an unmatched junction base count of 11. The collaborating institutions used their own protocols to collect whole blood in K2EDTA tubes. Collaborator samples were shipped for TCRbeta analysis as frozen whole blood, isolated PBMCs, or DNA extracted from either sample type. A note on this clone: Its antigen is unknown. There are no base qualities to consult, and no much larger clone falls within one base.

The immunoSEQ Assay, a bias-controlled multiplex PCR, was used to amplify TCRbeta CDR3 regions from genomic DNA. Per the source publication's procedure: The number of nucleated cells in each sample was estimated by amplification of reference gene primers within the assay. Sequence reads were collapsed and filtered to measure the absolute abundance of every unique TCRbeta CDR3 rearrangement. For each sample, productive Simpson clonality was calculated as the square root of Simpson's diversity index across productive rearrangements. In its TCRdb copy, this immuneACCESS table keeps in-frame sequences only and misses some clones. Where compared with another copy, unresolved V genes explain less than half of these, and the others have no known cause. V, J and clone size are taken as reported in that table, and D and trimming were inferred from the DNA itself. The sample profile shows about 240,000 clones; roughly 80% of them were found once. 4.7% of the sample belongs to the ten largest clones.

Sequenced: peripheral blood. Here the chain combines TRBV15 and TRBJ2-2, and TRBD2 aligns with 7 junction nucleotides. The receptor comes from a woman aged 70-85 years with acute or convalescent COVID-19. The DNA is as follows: TGTGCCACCACCTTCGGGGGGTCAAGGCACACCGGGGAGCTGTTTTTT. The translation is CATTFGGSRHTGELFF.